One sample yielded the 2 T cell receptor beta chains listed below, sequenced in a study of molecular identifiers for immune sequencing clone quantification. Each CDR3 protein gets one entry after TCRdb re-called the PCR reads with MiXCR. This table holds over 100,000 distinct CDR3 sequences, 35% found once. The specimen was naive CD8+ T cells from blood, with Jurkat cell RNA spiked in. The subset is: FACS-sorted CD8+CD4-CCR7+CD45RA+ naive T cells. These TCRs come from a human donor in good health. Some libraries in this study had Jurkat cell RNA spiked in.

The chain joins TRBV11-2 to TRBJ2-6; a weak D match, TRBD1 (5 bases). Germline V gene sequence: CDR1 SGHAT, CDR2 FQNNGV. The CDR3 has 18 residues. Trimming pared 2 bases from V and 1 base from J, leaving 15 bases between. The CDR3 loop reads CASSLYRTPFSGANVLTF. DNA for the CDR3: TGTGCCAGCAGCTTATATAGGACACCGTTTTCTGGGGCCAACGTCCTGACTTTC.

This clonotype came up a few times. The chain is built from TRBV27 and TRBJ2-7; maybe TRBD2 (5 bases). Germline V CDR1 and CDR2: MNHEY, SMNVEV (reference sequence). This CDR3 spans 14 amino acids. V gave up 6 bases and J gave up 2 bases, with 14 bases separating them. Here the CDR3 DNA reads TGTGCCAGCAGGAGGGTAGCGTCTACCTACGAGCAGTACTTC. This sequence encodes CASRRVASTYEQYF.